What follows are 21 T cell receptor beta chains derived from one specimen sequenced in a study of blood T cell repertoires in COVID-19. Data came from immunoSEQ multiplex PCR; TCRdb stores just in-frame clones and leaves some out. Among some 170,000 clones listed, roughly 87% were seen once. Source material: PBMCs or T cells enriched from blood (not recorded which). Every receptor here comes from a human donor with acute COVID-19. The donor label of this sample is uncertain.

In its sample, this clone was seen a few times. The V and J genes are TRBV3-1 (or the pseudogene TRBV3-2) and TRBJ2-5; 8 nucleotides match TRBD2. CDR1 is LGHDT, CDR2 YNNKEL, per germline (reference sequence). This CDR3 has 17 amino acids. V dropped 1 base and J dropped 2; count of bases not matched to a gene: 9. As DNA, the CDR3 is TGTGCCAGCAGCCAAGTTTCACTAGCGGAGCTACAAGAGACCCAGTACTTC. Translating gives CASSQVSLAELQETQYF.

The chain couples TRBV27 to TRBJ2-2, with 7 bases lining up with TRBD1. This CDR3 comprises 15 residues. Germline-derived CDR1 and CDR2 are MNHEY and SMNVEV (reference sequence). Trimming took 7 bases from V and 3 from J; bases not matched to a gene: 8. Here the CDR3 reads CASKEGTVYTGELFF. In nucleotides, the CDR3 is TGTGCCAGCAAAGAGGGGACAGTTTACACCGGGGAGCTGTTTTTT.

V is TRBV20-1 and J is TRBJ2-3; 8 bases fit TRBD2. From germline, CDR1 is DFQATT and CDR2 SNEGSKA (reference sequence). The CDR3 extends over 13 amino acids. V was clipped by 6 bases and J by 1 base; unmatched bases: 3. The CDR3 sequence is CSASSGGTDTQYF. The CDR3 coding sequence is TGCAGTGCCAGTAGCGGGGGCACAGATACGCAGTATTTT.

The chain employs TRBV12-3 or TRBV12-4 and TRBJ2-7, with D perhaps TRBD1 (6 bases). This CDR3 spans 13 amino acids. V lost 6 bases, J lost 5 bases, and 14 bases lay in between. CDR3 in DNA: TGTGCCAGCAGACCCCCTGGGGGCGACGAGCAGTACTTC. Translating it yields CASRPPGGDEQYF.

The V and J genes are TRBV5-1 and TRBJ2-1; the match to TRBD2 covers 7 bases. The CDR3 is 16 residues long. After removal of 0 bases from V and 2 bases from J, the junction contained 5 bases not matched to a gene. Germline values: CDR1 SGHRS, CDR2 YFSETQ. CDR3 loop: CASSLDPGGPYNEQFF. In nucleotides, the CDR3 is TGCGCCAGCAGCTTGGACCCGGGGGGTCCCTACAATGAGCAGTTCTTC. The full variable domain, in which reference TRBV5-1 and TRBJ2-1 provide the parts outside the CDR3, is KAGVTQTPRYLIKTRGQQVTLSCSPISGHRSVSWYQQTPGQGLQFLFEYFSETQRNKGNFPGRFSGRQFSNSRSEMNVSTLELGDSALYLCASSLDPGGPYNEQFFGPGTRLTVL.

The chain links TRBV6-5 to TRBJ2-7; D perhaps matches TRBD1 (5 bases). V was shortened by 7 bases and J by 0 bases, with 16 bases between the two germline ends. The CDR3 has 15 amino acids. The germline CDR1 and CDR2 sequences are MNHEY and SVGAGI. The CDR3 reads CASTDAIDSSYEQYF. The CDR3, as DNA: TGTGCCAGCACCGATGCCATAGACAGCTCCTACGAGCAGTACTTC.

A remark on this clone: A junction end diverges from the germline sequence, so it may reflect a read error. The chain employs TRBV2 and TRBJ1-2; tentatively, D is TRBD1 (5 bases). Germline V lookup: CDR1 SNHLY, CDR2 FYNNEI. This CDR3 has 15 residues. This CDR3 is CASTSPRGGWKGYTF. The CDR3 DNA is TGTGCCAGCACCTCACCCCGGGGGGGGTGGAAAGGCTATACCTTC.

With regard to this clone: The sample carries other DNA sequences with the same CDR3. The rearrangement joins TRBV19 to TRBJ2-7; TRBD1 agrees at 7 bases. CDR1 LNHDA and CDR2 SQIVND come from the germline V gene (reference sequence). J lost 3 bases, V lost 1 base, and 0 bases had no gene match. The CDR3 has 13 residues. CDR3 sequence reads: CASSIGTGYEQYF. The DNA for the CDR3 is TGTGCCAGTAGTATAGGGACAGGCTACGAGCAGTACTTC.

The V call is TRBV9, the J call TRBJ1-6, with a tentative D call TRBD1 (5 bases). The V end lost 7 bases, the J end lost 10 bases, and 18 bases lay between the germline ends. This CDR3 spans 14 amino acids. Germline V gives CDR1 SGDLS, CDR2 YYNGEE. CDR3 nucleotides: TGTGCCAGCGGCCAGGGTAAAATTCGATCACCCCTCCACTTT. Protein sequence: CASGQGKIRSPLHF.

CDR3 sequence (DNA): TGTGCCAGCAGCGTAGAAGGGGGGGAGGGCACAGATACGCAGTATTTT. Protein sequence: CASSVEGGEGTDTQYF. V and J are TRBV9 and TRBJ2-3; possibly TRBD2 for D (7 bases). The CDR3 has 16 amino acids. The ends were cut back, 0 bases at V and 1 base at J, with 12 bases in the middle. The germline CDR1 and CDR2 sequences are SGDLS and YYNGEE.

In its sample, this clone was seen a few times. The sample holds other DNA sequences that translate to the same CDR3. The chain joins TRBV30 to TRBJ1-1; maybe TRBD1 (5 bases). The CDR3 runs 13 residues. Trimming removed 0 bases from V and 3 bases from J, with 8 bases in between. Germline V lookup: CDR1 GTSNPN, CDR2 SVGIG (reference sequence). This CDR3 reads CAWSVRRDTEAFF. CDR3 coding DNA: TGTGCCTGGAGTGTACGCAGGGACACTGAAGCTTTCTTT. Drawing the rest from reference TRBV30 and TRBJ1-1, the complete variable domain is SQTIHQWPATLVQPVGSPLSLECTVEGTSNPNLYWYRQAAGRGLQLLFYSVGIGQISSEVPQNLSASRPQDRQFILSSKKLLLSDSGFYLCAWSVRRDTEAFFGQGTRLTVV.

This clone was recorded only once. CDR3 loop: CATSDKRGGALDTQYF. Written as DNA, the CDR3 is TGTGCCACCAGTGACAAACGCGGGGGGGCACTAGATACGCAGTATTTT. The chain has TRBV24-1 and TRBJ2-3, with 9 positions matching TRBD2. V trimming: 4 bases; J trimming: 5 bases; junction bases outside the gene matches: 9. CDR3 length equals 16 residues. Germline assignment: CDR1 KGHDR and CDR2 SFDVKD.

The chain recombines TRBV19 with TRBJ2-2; 8 bases are shared with TRBD1. V was clipped by 5 bases and J by 2 bases; unmatched bases: 4. CDR3 length: 15 residues. CDR1 is LNHDA and CDR2 is SQIVND in the germline V gene (reference sequence). The chain's CDR3 is CASSPGTGNTGELFF. CDR3 DNA: TGTGCCAGTAGTCCCGGGACAGGCAACACCGGGGAGCTGTTTTTT.

V gene TRBV30 combines with J gene TRBJ1-4; D remains unclear. This CDR3 comprises 13 residues. Germline V gene lookup returns CDR1 GTSNPN and CDR2 SVGIG (reference sequence). The germline V and J ends were trimmed by 2 bases and 8 bases, with 12 bases remaining between them. CDR3 sequence (DNA): TGTGCCTGGAGTATCGGGTCGACCGAAAAACTGTTTTTT. This gives the protein CAWSIGSTEKLFF.

The chain is built from TRBV2 and TRBJ1-1, with TRBD1 matching 8 bases. The V and J ends lost 9 bases and 0 bases, in that order; junction bases with no gene match: 3. CDR1 SNHLY and CDR2 FYNNEI come from the germline V gene. CDR3 length: 13 amino acids. The CDR3 DNA follows: TGTGCCAGGGACAGGGACATGAACACTGAAGCTTTCTTT. This gives the protein CARDRDMNTEAFF. The whole variable domain, remainder taken from reference TRBV2 and TRBJ1-1, is EPEVTQTPSHQVTQMGQEVILRCVPISNHLYFYWYRQILGQKVEFLVSFYNNEISEKSEIFDDQFSVERPDGSNFTLKIRSTKLEDSAMYFCARDRDMNTEAFFGQGTRLTVV.

The chain carries TRBV7-7 and TRBJ1-4, with a possible D match to TRBD1 (6 bases). Germline CDR1 reads SSHAT; CDR2 reads FNYEAQ (reference sequence). Trimming left V 3 bases short and J 8 bases short, with 10 bases between. This CDR3 spans 13 amino acids. For the CDR3, the DNA is TGTGCCAGCAGCTTGGGGGCAAGGGAAAAACTGTTTTTT. Its protein is CASSLGAREKLFF. Supplemented by reference TRBV7-7 and TRBJ1-4, the full variable domain reads GAGVSQSPRYKVTKRGQDVTLRCDPISSHATLYWYQQALGQGPEFLTYFNYEAQPDKSGLPSDRFSAERPEGSISTLTIQRTEQRDSAMYRCASSLGAREKLFFGSGTQLSVL.

The chain carries TRBV24-1 and TRBJ1-1; D not certain. Germline values: CDR1 KGHDR, CDR2 SFDVKD. The CDR3 runs 14 residues. Trimming removed 2 bases at V and 2 bases at J, with 8 bases between. CDR3 DNA: TGTGCCACCAGTGATTCGGGTACCAACACTGAAGCTTTCTTT. Translating it yields CATSDSGTNTEAFF.

The chain links TRBV12-3 or TRBV12-4 to TRBJ1-1, with D tentatively TRBD1 (5 bases). The V end lost 7 bases, the J end lost 6 bases, and 9 bases lay between the germline ends. CDR3 length: 11 amino acids. The CDR3 spells CASTRGPEAFF. CDR3 coding DNA: TGTGCCAGCACAAGGGGCCCTGAAGCTTTCTTT.

This sequence joins TRBV19 and TRBJ2-2; D call uncertain. Looked up from germline, CDR1 is LNHDA and CDR2 is SQIVND (reference sequence). The V and J ends lost 3 bases and 0 bases respectively, with 8 bases between them. This CDR3 has 15 residues. Written as DNA, the CDR3 is TGTGCCAGTAGTATGCAGGCTACGAACACCGGGGAGCTGTTTTTT. Its protein product is CASSMQATNTGELFF. The variable domain in full, completed from reference TRBV19 and TRBJ2-2, reads DGGITQSPKYLFRKEGQNVTLSCEQNLNHDAMYWYRQDPGQGLRLIYYSQIVNDFQKGDIAEGYSVSREKKESFPLTVTSAQKNPTAFYLCASSMQATNTGELFFGEGSRLTVL.

This clone came up a few times. The chain is built from TRBV9 and TRBJ2-7, with 8 nucleotides matching TRBD2. V gave up 4 bases and J gave up 3 bases; unmatched junction bases: 6. This CDR3 region has 14 residues. CDR1 SGDLS and CDR2 YYNGEE come from the germline V gene. The CDR3 DNA follows: TGTGCCAGCAGCCCCGGGACTAGTAACTACGAGCAGTACTTC. Translating gives CASSPGTSNYEQYF.

CDR3 bases: TGCAGTGCCCGGGACAGGACTGGCTACACCTTC. It translates to CSARDRTGYTF. The V call is TRBV20-1, the J call TRBJ1-2, with 8 bases aligning to TRBD1. The CDR3 spans 11 residues. Losses at the gene ends were 6 bases for V and 7 bases for J; bases not matched to a gene: 4. Germline assignment: CDR1 DFQATT and CDR2 SNEGSKA (reference sequence).